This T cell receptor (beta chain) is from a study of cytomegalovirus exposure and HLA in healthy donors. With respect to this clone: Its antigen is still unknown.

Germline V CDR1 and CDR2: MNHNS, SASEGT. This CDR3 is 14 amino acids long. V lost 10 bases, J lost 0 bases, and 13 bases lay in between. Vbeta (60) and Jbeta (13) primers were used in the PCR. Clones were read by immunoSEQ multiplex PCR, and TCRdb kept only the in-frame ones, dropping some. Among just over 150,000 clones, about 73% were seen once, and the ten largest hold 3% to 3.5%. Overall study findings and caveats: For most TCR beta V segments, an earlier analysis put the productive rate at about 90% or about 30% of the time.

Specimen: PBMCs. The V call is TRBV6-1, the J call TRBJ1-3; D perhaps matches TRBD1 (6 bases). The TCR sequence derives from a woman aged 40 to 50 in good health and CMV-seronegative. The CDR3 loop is CATKRDNSGNTIYF. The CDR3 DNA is TGTGCCACCAAAAGGGACAACTCTGGAAACACCATATATTTT.